This TCR beta chain was sequenced during a study of molecular identifiers for immune sequencing clone quantification. TCRdb analysed the PCR reads with MiXCR anew, one entry per CDR3 protein. Among 400,000 to 600,000 distinct CDR3 sequences listed, about 21% were seen once. Overall study findings and caveats: Beyond 20 RNA copies, clones held over 99% of effector molecules, compared with under 1% in naive cells. A single cell's spiked Jurkat TCR RNA was reportedly detectable among fewer than 1.1 million naive cells.

The CDR3 has 15 amino acids. V was trimmed by 5 bases and J by 0 bases, leaving 11 bases between them. The germline gives CDR1 SGHVS, CDR2 FNYEAQ. This clonotype was recorded a few times. The antigen is not known. The authors gated naive CD8 T cells as CD8+CD4-CCR7+CD45RA+ for sorting. The chain employs TRBV7-6 and TRBJ1-5, with D perhaps matching TRBD1 (5 bases). Sequencing was done on a sample of naive CD8+ T cells from blood, with Jurkat cell RNA spiked in. Sample subset: FACS-sorted CD8+CD4-CCR7+CD45RA+ naive T cells. This receptor was taken from a human donor in good health. Some libraries in this study had Jurkat cell RNA spiked in. The CDR3 DNA reads as TGTGCCAGCAGCCTAGACGGGACTAGCAATCAGCCCCAGCATTTT. Translating it yields CASSLDGTSNQPQHF.